This T cell receptor (beta chain) was documented in a study of blood T cell repertoires in COVID-19. Looked up from germline, CDR1 is GTSNPN and CDR2 is SVGIG (reference sequence). V lost 5 bases, J lost 8 bases, and 11 bases lay in between. The CDR3 consists of 11 residues. The Seattle patients joined while their infection was active and were tracked longitudinally afterward. Methods used by the authors: Reference gene primer amplification in the assay estimated nucleated cell counts. This table comes from immunoSEQ multiplex PCR, and its TCRdb copy is limited to in-frame clones, with some not included. V, J and clone size are taken as reported in that table, and D and trimming were inferred from the DNA itself. Among 300,000 to 350,000 clones, approximately 87% were seen once, and the ten largest hold under 3%.

The sequence derives from a woman aged 30 to 39 with COVID-19, enrolled during active disease. Sequenced: peripheral blood. The V and J genes are TRBV30 and TRBJ2-3; TRBD2 might be the D (5 bases). The CDR3 DNA is TGTGCCTGGGGGGAGTCGGGTACGCAGTATTTT. This translates into CAWGESGTQYF.